The 27 T cell receptor beta chains in this list originate from one sample, sequenced in a study of T cell changes during pregnancy in multiple sclerosis. Data came from immunoSEQ multiplex PCR; TCRdb stores just in-frame clones and leaves some out. Here the sample spans about 32,000 clones, just over 90% being singletons. The source material was CD4+ T cells from peripheral blood mononuclear cells, sampled in the second trimester of pregnancy. Source of these receptors: a female donor with multiple sclerosis, enrolled in a pregnancy study.

This clone has a single count. The chain couples TRBV19 to TRBJ1-1, with 7 bases fitting TRBD1. This CDR3 contains 15 residues. CDR1 is LNHDA and CDR2 is SQIVND in the germline V gene (reference sequence). The V and J ends lost 4 bases and 10 bases, in that order; junction bases with no gene match: 15. This chain's CDR3 is CASSTPGQPPEAAFF. The CDR3 nucleotides read TGTGCCAGTAGTACACCGGGACAGCCACCCGAGGCAGCTTTCTTT.

V and J are TRBV6-1 and TRBJ1-2, with TRBD1 as a possible D gene (5 bases). Per the germline V gene, CDR1 is MNHNS and CDR2 is SASEGT. The ends were cut back, 8 bases at V and 4 bases at J, with 17 bases in the middle. There are 14 residues in the CDR3. CDR3 in DNA: TGTGCCAGCTCCCCCGAAGGGACTATCTATGGCTACACCTTC. Translating gives CASSPEGTIYGYTF.

This rearrangement joins TRBV5-1 to TRBJ2-3; possibly TRBD2 for D (6 bases). The CDR3 runs 14 residues. Germline loops: CDR1 SGHRS, CDR2 YFSETQ. V was shortened by 7 bases and J by 0 bases, with 12 bases between the two germline ends. This CDR3 is CASGRGESTDTQYF. The DNA for the CDR3 is TGCGCCAGCGGCCGCGGGGAAAGCACAGATACGCAGTATTTT.

About this clone itself: At one end the junction does not follow the germline gene, possibly because of a read error. V gene TRBV4-2 combines with J gene TRBJ2-1; a possible D gene is TRBD1 (6 bases). The CDR3 contains 13 residues. In germline, CDR1 is LGHNA, CDR2 YNFKEQ. CDR3 bases: TGTGCCAGCAGTCAAGACCCGACAGGTGAGCAGTTCTTC. It translates to CASSQDPTGEQFF.

The rearrangement joins TRBV19 to TRBJ1-2, with 9 bases lining up with TRBD1. Per germline, CDR1 LNHDA and CDR2 SQIVND (reference sequence). With 3 bases clipped from V and 5 bases from J, the junction kept 7 bases outside the gene matches. CDR3 length equals 15 residues. In DNA, the CDR3 is TGTGCCAGTAGTATCCTGGGACAGGGAAAATATGGCTACACCTTC. Protein product: CASSILGQGKYGYTF.

This sequence joins TRBV2 and TRBJ2-7; 9 bases match TRBD2. The CDR3 totals 15 residues. The V segment lost 7 bases and the J segment 6 bases; nucleotides outside the gene matches: 13. Germline CDR1 is SNHLY and CDR2 is FYNNEI. The CDR3: CASNSYGLAGTEQYF. The CDR3 coding sequence is TGTGCCAGCAACTCTTACGGGCTAGCGGGAACCGAGCAGTACTTC.

This chain links TRBV6-5 with TRBJ2-3; a possible D gene is TRBD1 (5 bases). Deletions cut 0 bases from V and 6 bases from J, with 10 bases between. The V gene's germline CDR1 is MNHEY and CDR2 SVGAGI. The CDR3 consists of 14 residues. The CDR3 DNA reads as TGTGCCAGCAGTTACTCAAGGGGTCGGGATACGCAGTATTTT. Translation: CASSYSRGRDTQYF.

J is TRBJ2-7 and V is TRBV27, with TRBD2 matching 8 bases. This CDR3 is built from 14 residues. CDR1 and CDR2 (germline): MNHEY, SMNVEV (reference sequence). V shed 3 bases and J 2 bases; nucleotides not matched to a gene: 3. CDR3 sequence (DNA): TGTGCCAGCAGTTTCGTAGCGGGACCCTACGAGCAGTACTTC. Residues: CASSFVAGPYEQYF.

The chain recombines TRBV11-2 with TRBJ2-7; D is uncertain. Germline CDR1 is SGHAT and CDR2 is FQNNGV. The V end lost 0 bases, the J end lost 6 bases, and 15 bases lay between the germline ends. The CDR3 contains 15 residues. CDR3 sequence (DNA): TGTGCCAGCAGCTTAGATCCGACGCCCCGAGGCGAGCAGTACTTC. This codes for CASSLDPTPRGEQYF.

The chain links TRBV23-1 to TRBJ2-7; D call uncertain. TRBV23-1 is identified as an open reading frame with a role that is uncertain. Trimming pared 4 bases from V and 6 bases from J, leaving 13 bases between. CDR3 size: 13 residues. The CDR3, as DNA: TGCGCCAGCAGTCCCCGACACGGCTGCGAGCAGTACTTC. It translates to CASSPRHGCEQYF.

V usage is TRBV11-2 and J usage is TRBJ2-2, with 9 bases that match TRBD2. Germline-derived CDR1 and CDR2 are SGHAT and FQNNGV. Trimming took 2 bases from V and 1 from J; bases not matched to a gene: 5. The CDR3 has 17 residues. This chain's CDR3 is CASSLTSGWLNTGELFF. Written as DNA, the CDR3 is TGTGCCAGCAGCTTAACTAGCGGGTGGTTGAACACCGGGGAGCTGTTTTTT.

The chain uses TRBV30 and TRBJ1-2; no clear D gene. The germline CDR1 and CDR2 sequences are GTSNPN and SVGIG (reference sequence). V was shortened by 4 bases and J by 4 bases, with 10 bases between the two germline ends. The CDR3 spans 12 residues. The CDR3 loop is CAWKAGVYGYTF. The DNA of the CDR3 is TGTGCCTGGAAGGCAGGCGTCTATGGCTACACCTTC.

The J gene is TRBJ2-5, the V gene TRBV30; 11 nucleotides match TRBD2. CDR1 and CDR2 from the germline V gene are GTSNPN and SVGIG (reference sequence). V shed 1 base and J 13 bases; nucleotides not matched to a gene: 8. The CDR3 length is 13 residues. The DNA of the CDR3 is TGTGCCTGGAGTGCCGGGACTAGCGGCCCTCGGTACTTC. It yields the protein CAWSAGTSGPRYF.

The sample holds one count of this clone. The gene calls are TRBV29-1 and TRBJ1-4, with 8 bases that match TRBD1. Looked up from germline, CDR1 is SQVTM and CDR2 is ANQGSEA. The V and J ends lost 1 base and 6 bases, in that order; junction bases with no gene match: 4. CDR3 length equals 14 residues. The CDR3 DNA sequence: TGCAGCGTTGAAGGGACAGGGCGGGATGAAAAACTGTTTTTT. Its translation: CSVEGTGRDEKLFF.

The chain is built from TRBV4-1 and TRBJ2-3, with unresolved D. The CDR3 totals 12 residues. Germline lookup yields CDR1 MGHRA and CDR2 YSYEKL. The V end lost 3 bases, the J end lost 8 bases, and 9 bases lay between the germline ends. CDR3 in DNA: TGCGCCAGCAGCCACGCGGAAGGTACGCAGTATTTT. Translation gives CASSHAEGTQYF.

This clone has just a few counts. CDR3 amino acids: CASSLRGTVNTEAFF. The CDR3 DNA is TGCGCCAGCAGCTTGAGGGGTACTGTGAACACTGAAGCTTTCTTT. The chain joins TRBV5-1 to TRBJ1-1; tentatively, D is TRBD1 (5 bases). This CDR3 has 15 amino acids. V dropped 1 base and J dropped 0 bases, with 10 bases sitting between them. Germline V gene data show CDR1 as SGHRS and CDR2 as YFSETQ. The variable domain in full, with the rest retrieved from reference TRBV5-1 and TRBJ1-1, is KAGVTQTPRYLIKTRGQQVTLSCSPISGHRSVSWYQQTPGQGLQFLFEYFSETQRNKGNFPGRFSGRQFSNSRSEMNVSTLELGDSALYLCASSLRGTVNTEAFFGQGTRLTVV.

The chain is built from TRBV27 and TRBJ2-1, with 13 bases aligning to TRBD2. From germline, CDR1 is MNHEY and CDR2 SMNVEV (reference sequence). Trimming at V came to 5 bases and at J to 6 bases, leaving 4 bases not matched to a gene. The CDR3 is 15 amino acids. CDR3 residues: CASSPWTSGSNEQFF. In nucleotides, the CDR3 is TGTGCCAGCAGTCCTTGGACTAGCGGGAGCAATGAGCAGTTCTTC.

This sequence joins TRBV5-4 and TRBJ1-4; D remains ambiguous. The germline V gene has CDR1 SGHNT and CDR2 YYREEE (reference sequence). The CDR3 sequence is 13 residues long. Trimming took 1 base from V and 8 from J, leaving 9 bases between them. CDR3 residues: CASSLSGREKLFF. For the CDR3, the DNA is TGTGCCAGCAGCTTGAGTGGGAGGGAAAAACTGTTTTTT.

In this sample, this clone turned up once. The CDR3 DNA sequence: TGTGCCAGCTCACCGGGGACAGGGGGCCGCGAGCAGTACTTC. Its translation is CASSPGTGGREQYF. The chain combines TRBV18 with TRBJ2-7, with 12 bases fitting TRBD1. CDR1 is KGHSH, CDR2 LQKENI, per germline. The V and J ends lost 3 bases and 6 bases, in that order; junction bases with no gene match: 3. CDR3 length: 14 residues.

The V and J genes are TRBV19 and TRBJ1-2, with TRBD1 matching over 7 bases. Looked up from germline, CDR1 is LNHDA and CDR2 is SQIVND (reference sequence). J gave up 6 bases and V 4 bases, and 2 bases lay outside the gene matches. CDR3 size: 12 residues. As DNA, the CDR3 is TGTGCCAGTAGTAGACAGGGTGATGGCTACACCTTC. This codes for CASSRQGDGYTF.

CDR3 DNA sequence: TGTGCCAGCTCACCAACCATAGAAGGTAGCGGGAGGGCCGAGTTGTACGAGCAGTACTTC. It yields the protein CASSPTIEGSGRAELYEQYF. The chain has TRBV18 and TRBJ2-5; 11 nucleotides agree with TRBD2. The J call is uncertain, as TRBJ2-7 better fits the DNA end. CDR1 and CDR2 (germline): KGHSH, LQKENI. This CDR3 region has 20 residues.

J is TRBJ2-5 and V is TRBV2; 8 positions match TRBD1. CDR3 length equals 15 residues. The V gene's germline CDR1 is SNHLY and CDR2 FYNNEI. V trimming: 8 bases; J trimming: 5 bases; junction bases outside the gene matches: 13. CDR3 nucleotides: TGTGCCAGCCCCAACGACAGGGGCCCTCGGGAGACCCAGTACTTC. Protein product: CASPNDRGPRETQYF.

J is TRBJ1-1 and V is TRBV2; the D is unclear. Germline CDR1 is SNHLY and CDR2 is FYNNEI. CDR3 size: 14 residues. V lost 6 bases to trimming and J lost 0 bases, with 11 bases between them. The CDR3, as DNA: TGTGCCAGCAGGGAGGGCAACCTGAACACTGAAGCTTTCTTT. Its protein is CASREGNLNTEAFF.

This clone was counted once. The rearrangement joins TRBV23-1 to TRBJ2-7, with a tentative D call TRBD2 (6 bases). TRBV23-1 is classed as an ORF, of uncertain function. Trimming removed 0 bases from V and 5 bases from J, with 8 bases in between. The CDR3 has 13 residues. Here the CDR3 DNA reads TGCGCCAGCAGTCAATCCCCGGGGGACGAGCAGTACTTC. Translation: CASSQSPGDEQYF.

This sequence joins TRBV10-3 and TRBJ2-1; 9 bases match TRBD2. The ends lost 8 bases at V and 10 bases at J; junction bases unmatched: 15. The CDR3 contains 15 residues. Germline CDR1 is ENHRY and CDR2 is SYGVKD. In DNA form, the CDR3 reads TGTGCCATCGGGGAAGTAGCGGGAGCGCGAGGGGAGCAGTTCTTC. Its translation is CAIGEVAGARGEQFF.

The rearrangement joins TRBV6-1 to TRBJ2-7; no clear D gene. Germline-derived CDR1 and CDR2 are MNHNS and SASEGT. There are 12 residues in the CDR3. The V and J ends lost 2 bases and 0 bases respectively, with 2 bases between them. DNA for the CDR3: TGTGCCAGCAGTGAACTCTCCTACGAGCAGTACTTC. Its protein is CASSELSYEQYF.

V gene TRBV18 combines with J gene TRBJ1-4, with 11 bases identical to TRBD1. In germline, CDR1 is KGHSH, CDR2 LQKENI. J gave up 0 bases and V 3 bases, and 9 bases lay outside the gene matches. The CDR3 totals 19 residues. CDR3 amino acids: CASSPLPGQGDSTNEKLFF. In DNA form, the CDR3 reads TGTGCCAGCTCACCTTTACCGGGACAGGGGGACTCAACTAATGAAAAACTGTTTTTT.